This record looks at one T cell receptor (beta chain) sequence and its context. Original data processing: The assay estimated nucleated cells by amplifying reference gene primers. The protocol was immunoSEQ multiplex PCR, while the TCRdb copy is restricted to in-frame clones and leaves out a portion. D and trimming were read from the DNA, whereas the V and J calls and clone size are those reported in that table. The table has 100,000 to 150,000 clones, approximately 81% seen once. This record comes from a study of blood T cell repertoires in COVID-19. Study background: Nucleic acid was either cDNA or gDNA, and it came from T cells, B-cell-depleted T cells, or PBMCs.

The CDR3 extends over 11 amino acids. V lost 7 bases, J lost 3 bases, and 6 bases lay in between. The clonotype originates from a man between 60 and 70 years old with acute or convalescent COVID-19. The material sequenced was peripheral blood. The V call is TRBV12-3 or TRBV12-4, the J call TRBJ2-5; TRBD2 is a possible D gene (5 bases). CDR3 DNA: TGTGCCAGCATGGGAGAAGAGACCCAGTACTTC. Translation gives CASMGEETQYF.